The 30 T cell receptor beta chains presented below share a single source sample, sequenced in a study of molecular identifiers for immune sequencing clone quantification. TCRdb processed the PCR reads anew with MiXCR; each CDR3 protein has one entry. The top ten clones hold less than 5% of a sample with more than 85,000 distinct CDR3 sequences, roughly 38% of them seen once. The source material was naive CD8+ T cells from blood, with Jurkat cell RNA spiked in. Subset defined: FACS-sorted CD8+CD4-CCR7+CD45RA+ naive T cells. The receptors were sampled from a human donor in good health. Some libraries in this study had Jurkat cell RNA spiked in.

With respect to this clonotype: The junction does not match germline at one end; this may be a read error. The chain employs TRBV19 and TRBJ2-7; no firm D call. The germline V gene has CDR1 LNHDA and CDR2 SQIVND (reference sequence). This CDR3 has 13 residues. CDR3 coding DNA: TGTGCCGGTAGTTCCGCTAGCTCCTACGAGCAGTACTTC. It specifies CAGSSASSYEQYF.

A word on this clonotype: A read error may account for a junction end that differs from germline. The rearrangement links TRBV28 to TRBJ1-1; D remains unclear. The V gene's germline CDR1 is MDHEN and CDR2 SYDVKM. The CDR3 is made up of 10 amino acids. The CDR3 here is CATWVTEAFF. For the CDR3, the DNA is TGTGCCACGTGGGTCACTGAAGCTTTCTTC.

The count of this clonotype is one. Given a much more abundant clone one base away, this may be a read error. The chain recombines TRBV7-9 with TRBJ2-4, with 9 bases aligning to TRBD1. This CDR3 has 15 amino acids. J lost 7 bases, V lost 5 bases, and 9 bases had no gene match. CDR1 is SEHNR and CDR2 is FQNEAQ in the germline V gene (reference sequence). CDR3: CASSQGQGDNNIQYF. CDR3 bases: TGTGCCAGCAGCCAGGGACAGGGCGACAACAACATTCAGTACTTC.

The sample holds a few counts of this clonotype. The J gene is TRBJ2-7, the V gene TRBV3-1; D is ambiguous. The CDR3 runs to 14 residues. V was shortened by 3 bases and J by 0 bases, with 9 bases between the two germline ends. CDR1 and CDR2 from the germline V gene are LGHDT and YNNKEL (reference sequence). Here the CDR3 reads CASSQRGSSYEQYF. CDR3 in DNA: TGTGCCAGCAGCCAGCGCGGAAGCTCCTACGAGCAGTACTTC.

The sample holds a few counts of this clonotype. This chain uses TRBV19 with TRBJ2-7; no firm D call. This CDR3 spans 16 amino acids. Germline V gene sequence: CDR1 LNHDA, CDR2 SQIVND (reference sequence). V lost 5 bases to trimming and J lost 0 bases, with 17 bases between them. CDR3 nucleotide sequence: TGTGCCAGTAGTCCCACATGGTACAGTCTCTCCTACGAGCAGTACTTC. It codes for CASSPTWYSLSYEQYF. The full variable domain, in which reference TRBV19 and TRBJ2-7 provide the parts outside the CDR3, is DGGITQSPKYLFRKEGQNVTLSCEQNLNHDAMYWYRQDPGQGLRLIYYSQIVNDFQKGDIAEGYSVSREKKESFPLTVTSAQKNPTAFYLCASSPTWYSLSYEQYFGPGTRLTVT.

About this clonotype itself: An end of the junction does not agree with germline; a read error may underlie this. Here the CDR3 reads CASSQEIAGGWTGELIF. The CDR3 bases are TGTGCCAGCAGCCAAGAGATAGCGGGAGGCTGGACCGGGGAGCTGATTTTT. The V call is TRBV4-2, the J call TRBJ2-2; 10 bases are a match to TRBD2. Germline V gene sequence: CDR1 LGHNA, CDR2 YNFKEQ. The CDR3 has 17 residues.

Remarks on this clonotype: One end of the junction does not line up with germline, which may come from a read error. The V and J genes are TRBV29-1 and TRBJ2-3; tentative D call: TRBD2 (6 bases). CDR3 length: 14 residues. Germline CDR1 and CDR2: SQVTM and ANQGSEA. In DNA form, the CDR3 reads TGCAGAGTTGTTGGCGGGATGAACACAGATACGCAGTATTTT. It specifies CRVVGGMNTDTQYF.

In its sample, this clonotype was seen many times. The chain has TRBV15 and TRBJ2-7, with D possibly TRBD1 on 6 matching bases. Germline V gives CDR1 LNHNV, CDR2 YYDKDF (reference sequence). V lost 0 bases, J lost 6 bases, and 15 bases lay in between. This CDR3 is 15 amino acids long. The CDR3 is CATSRDRAPGVEQYF. In DNA form, the CDR3 reads TGTGCCACCAGCAGAGATCGGGCACCAGGGGTCGAGCAGTACTTC.

The sample holds a few counts of this clonotype. The rearrangement links TRBV20-1 to TRBJ1-1, with a possible D match to TRBD1 (5 bases). The CDR3 length is 13 residues. V was trimmed by 4 bases and J by 4 bases, leaving 13 bases between them. The germline gives CDR1 DFQATT, CDR2 SNEGSKA (reference sequence). The CDR3 sequence: CSANRREGTEAFF. As DNA, the CDR3 is TGCAGTGCTAACAGGCGGGAGGGCACTGAAGCTTTCTTT.

V usage is TRBV4-1 and J usage is TRBJ2-1, with 8 bases matching TRBD2. The CDR3 contains 15 residues. The ends lost 0 bases at V and 10 bases at J; junction bases unmatched: 8. Germline CDR1 and CDR2: MGHRA and YSYEKL. The CDR3 DNA sequence: TGCGCCAGCAGCCAAGATAGCCAAGCGGGAGTAGAGCAGTTCTTC. Translated: CASSQDSQAGVEQFF.

This clonotype was counted between two and nine times. This chain connects TRBV5-1 to TRBJ2-5; D gene unclear. This CDR3 has 13 amino acids. The V end was cut by 5 bases, the J end by 5 bases, with 13 bases between. Per germline, CDR1 SGHRS and CDR2 YFSETQ. CDR3 sequence (DNA): TGCGCCAGCAGGTGGGGTCCTGGGGAGACCCAGTACTTC. Its protein is CASRWGPGETQYF.

Of note for this clonotype: This sequence may be a read error, since a much larger clone differs from it by one base. The genes are TRBV7-2 and TRBJ2-5, with D maybe TRBD2 (5 bases). CDR1 and CDR2 from the germline V gene are SGHTA and FQGNSA. CDR3 length: 15 residues. CDR3 DNA sequence: TGTGCCAGCAGCTTAGCGTTCGAGCGGAAAGAGACCCAGTCCTTC. It is translated as CASSLAFERKETQSF. Drawing the rest from reference TRBV7-2 and TRBJ2-5, the complete variable domain is GAGVSQSPSNKVTEKGKDVELRCDPISGHTALYWYRQSLGQGLEFLIYFQGNSAPDKSGLPSDRFSAERTGGSVSTLTIQRTQQEDSAVYLCASSLAFERKETQSFGPGTRLLVL.

The chain links TRBV2 to TRBJ2-7, with TRBD2 matching over 13 bases. Per the germline V gene, CDR1 is SNHLY and CDR2 is FYNNEI. CDR3 length: 14 amino acids. Trimming took 9 bases from V and 5 from J; bases not matched to a gene: 7. The DNA of the CDR3 is TGTGCCAGTACTAGCGGGAGGGCCCTCAACGAGCAGTACTTC. Its translation is CASTSGRALNEQYF.

Comments on this clonotype: One base away lies a much larger clone, so this may be a sequencing read error. The CDR3 nucleotides are TGTGCCAGCAGTTTTTGGCAGGGTTTCGGTGGAGCTTTCTTT. As protein: CASSFWQGFGGAFF. The chain combines TRBV28 with TRBJ1-1; a weak D match, TRBD1 (5 bases). V shed 3 bases and J shed 10 bases, with 18 bases lying between them. Germline V gene lookup returns CDR1 MDHEN and CDR2 SYDVKM. The CDR3 has 14 residues.

V usage is TRBV5-1 and J usage is TRBJ2-3, with 8 nucleotides matching TRBD1. The germline gives CDR1 SGHRS, CDR2 YFSETQ. The CDR3 has 13 residues. V was pared by 10 bases and J by 1 base, with 5 bases of the junction left unmatched. In nucleotides, the CDR3 is TGCGCCTGTAAGACAGGGGGCACAGATACGCAGTATTTT. Translation gives CACKTGGTDTQYF.

The rearrangement joins TRBV12-3 or TRBV12-4 to TRBJ2-1; the D call may be TRBD1 or TRBD2 (6 bases each). The CDR3 runs to 18 residues. Trimming cost V 0 bases and J 2 bases, with 17 bases left between them. The CDR3 is CASSLAGGGLSAYNEQFF. The CDR3 region has the DNA TGTGCCAGCAGTTTAGCGGGGGGCGGACTGAGCGCCTACAATGAGCAGTTCTTC.

This chain connects TRBV27 to TRBJ2-7, with a tentative D call TRBD2 (6 bases). The germline V gene encodes CDR1 MNHEY and CDR2 SMNVEV (reference sequence). The CDR3 extends over 14 amino acids. Trimming took 3 bases from V and 6 from J, leaving 15 bases between them. DNA for the CDR3: TGTGCCAGCAGTTTTGGATGGAGGGCCAGCGAGCAGTACTTC. Translating it yields CASSFGWRASEQYF.

J is TRBJ2-1 and V is TRBV20-1; TRBD2 matches 9 bases. The J segment lost 8 bases and the V segment lost 5 bases, leaving 13 bases of the junction unmatched. The length of the CDR3 is 15 residues. CDR1 and CDR2 from the germline V gene are DFQATT and SNEGSKA (reference sequence). CDR3 region: CSAGISGSLDDEQFF. The CDR3 DNA sequence: TGCAGTGCTGGGATTAGCGGGAGTTTAGACGATGAGCAGTTCTTC.

In this sample, this clonotype turned up a few times. The rearrangement uses TRBV4-3 and TRBJ1-1, with TRBD1 as a possible D gene (5 bases). V lost 0 bases and J lost 6, with 8 bases in between. The CDR3 runs 13 residues. Germline assignment: CDR1 LGHNA and CDR2 YSLEER. This CDR3 reads CASSQDGGAEAFF. As DNA, the CDR3 is TGCGCCAGCAGCCAAGATGGGGGGGCTGAAGCTTTCTTT.

Only a few counts were recorded for this clonotype. V and J are TRBV18 and TRBJ2-1, with TRBD2 matching 11 bases. Unmatched junction bases numbered 6, after V lost 4 bases and J lost 7 bases. Germline V gene data show CDR1 as KGHSH and CDR2 as LQKENI. The CDR3 is made up of 15 amino acids. DNA for the CDR3: TGTGCCAGCTCACTAGCGGGAGGGCCGGGTAATGAGCAGTTCTTC. This sequence encodes CASSLAGGPGNEQFF.

In its sample, this clonotype was seen a few times. V gene TRBV7-8 combines with J gene TRBJ2-5; a possible D gene is TRBD1 (6 bases). V was cut by 5 bases and J by 1 base, with 11 bases left in between. Germline V gene data show CDR1 as SGHVS and CDR2 as FQNEAQ. CDR3 length equals 14 residues. The CDR3 DNA is TGTGCCAGCAGCCCCCTGGGGGCCCAAGAGACCCAGTACTTC. Translated, it gives CASSPLGAQETQYF.

The table lists this clonotype with many counts. The V and J genes are TRBV7-9 and TRBJ2-3, with D perhaps matching TRBD1 (6 bases). CDR1 SEHNR and CDR2 FQNEAQ come from the germline V gene (reference sequence). The CDR3 contains 15 residues. V was trimmed by 4 bases and J by 2 bases, leaving 13 bases between them. DNA for the CDR3: TGTGCCAGCAGCTCGCGACAGGCGATCACAGATACGCAGTATTTT. Translation: CASSSRQAITDTQYF.

This clonotype was observed at least ten times. This chain connects TRBV29-1 to TRBJ2-7; tentative D call: TRBD2 (6 bases). Trimming removed 7 bases from V and 4 bases from J, with 14 bases in between. Germline values: CDR1 SQVTM, CDR2 ANQGSEA. The CDR3 loop spans 12 amino acids. This chain's CDR3 is CSARASEYEQYF. DNA of the CDR3: TGCAGCGCCCGTGCTAGCGAATACGAGCAGTACTTC.

The table lists this clonotype with many counts. The rearrangement uses TRBV28 and TRBJ2-3, with D uncertain. V was pared by 5 bases and J by 1 base, with 19 bases between. The CDR3 sequence is 17 residues long. Germline-derived CDR1 and CDR2 are MDHEN and SYDVKM. This CDR3 is CASSVRRRVSGTDTQYF. DNA of the CDR3: TGTGCCAGCAGTGTCCGGAGAAGGGTTAGTGGCACAGATACGCAGTATTTT.

This clonotype was seen repeatedly, ten times or more. The rearrangement uses TRBV20-1 and TRBJ2-6, with D perhaps TRBD1 (6 bases). This CDR3 comprises 15 residues. V shed 6 bases and J shed 0 bases, with 12 bases lying between them. Germline CDR1 is DFQATT and CDR2 is SNEGSKA (reference sequence). As DNA, the CDR3 is TGCAGTGCAAGGGACACCAACTCTGGGGCCAACGTCCTGACTTTC. Residues: CSARDTNSGANVLTF.

The table lists this clonotype with a few counts. The chain has TRBV27 and TRBJ2-1, with D possibly TRBD2 on 5 matching bases. V was trimmed by 2 bases and J by 2 bases, leaving 7 bases between them. The germline CDR1 and CDR2 sequences are MNHEY and SMNVEV (reference sequence). CDR3 length equals 14 residues. The CDR3 loop reads CASSLVGAYNEQFF. DNA of the CDR3: TGTGCCAGCAGTTTAGTGGGAGCCTACAATGAGCAGTTCTTC.

The chain couples TRBV7-6 to TRBJ2-1, with 10 bases lining up with TRBD2. Germline-derived CDR1 and CDR2 are SGHVS and FNYEAQ. This CDR3 comprises 18 residues. The V gene end was trimmed by 0 bases and the J gene end by 8 bases; junction bases not matched to a gene: 13. CDR3 bases: TGTGCCAGCAGCTTAGCCAGACCGAGGACTAGCGGCCTAGATGAGCAGTTCTTC. Residues: CASSLARPRTSGLDEQFF.

The chain joins TRBV14 to TRBJ2-7; D is uncertain. The CDR3 contains 17 residues. Looked up from germline, CDR1 is SGHDN and CDR2 is FVKESK. V gave up 1 base and J gave up 0 bases, with 16 bases separating them. The DNA for the CDR3 is TGTGCCAGCAGCCAAGGGGTTGCCGGAGACCCCTCCTACGAGCAGTACTTC. Its protein is CASSQGVAGDPSYEQYF.

There are many counts of this clonotype. V usage is TRBV7-9 and J usage is TRBJ2-3; 10 bases line up with TRBD1. The CDR3 has 15 amino acids. Germline V CDR1 and CDR2: SEHNR, FQNEAQ (reference sequence). V lost 4 bases to trimming and J lost 7 bases; unmatched junction nucleotides: 8. The CDR3 region is CASSSGQGEVNTQYF. CDR3 bases: TGTGCCAGCAGCTCTGGACAGGGGGAGGTAAATACGCAGTATTTT.

On this clonotype itself: A single base separates this from a much larger clone, so it may be a read error. The chain recombines TRBV7-9 with TRBJ1-4, with D unclear. The CDR3 spans 12 residues. The germline gives CDR1 SEHNR, CDR2 FQNEAQ (reference sequence). CDR3: CASSVINEKLIF. The DNA for the CDR3 is TGTGCCAGCAGCGTTATTAATGAAAAACTGATTTTT.